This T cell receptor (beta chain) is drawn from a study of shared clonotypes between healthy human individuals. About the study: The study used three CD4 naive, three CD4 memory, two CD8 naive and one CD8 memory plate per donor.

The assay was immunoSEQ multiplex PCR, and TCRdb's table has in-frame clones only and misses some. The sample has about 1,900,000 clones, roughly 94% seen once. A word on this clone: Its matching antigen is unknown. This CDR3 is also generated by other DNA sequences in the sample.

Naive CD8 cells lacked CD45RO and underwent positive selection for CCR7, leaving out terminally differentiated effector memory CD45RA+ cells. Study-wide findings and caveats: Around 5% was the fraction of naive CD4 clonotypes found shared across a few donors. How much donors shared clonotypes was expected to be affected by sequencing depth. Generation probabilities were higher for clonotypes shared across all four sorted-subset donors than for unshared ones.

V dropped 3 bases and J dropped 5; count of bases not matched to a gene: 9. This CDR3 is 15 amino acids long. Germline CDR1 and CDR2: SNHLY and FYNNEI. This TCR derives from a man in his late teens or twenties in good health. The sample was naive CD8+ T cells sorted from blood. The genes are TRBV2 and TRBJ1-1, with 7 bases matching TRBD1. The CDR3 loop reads CASSEGPRGRTEAFF. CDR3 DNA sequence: TGTGCCAGCAGTGAGGGGCCCAGGGGGAGGACTGAAGCTTTCTTT.